These T cell receptor beta chains were read from a single sample in a study of T cells in Graves' hyperthyroidism and ophthalmopathy. Each CDR3 protein is one row after TCRdb ran MiXCR on the multiplex PCR reads. This table holds some 270,000 distinct CDR3 sequences, around 13% found once. Sequencing input: blood. The receptors were sampled from a woman in her thirties or forties with Graves' hyperthyroidism. Both conserved end residues are part of each CDR3. A D gene is named only where the DNA matches it firmly. Clone size appears in some rows only: once, few, many, or a class for an expanded clone.

abundance	j_gene	d_gene	v_gene	CDR3nt	CDR3aa
many	TRBJ1-1	-	TRBV3-1	TGTGCCAGCAGCCAAGTCAGGGGAGTAACTGAAGCTTTCTTT	CASSQVRGVTEAFF
few	TRBJ2-3	TRBD1	TRBV7-3	TGTGCCAGCTCCTTGACAGGGCAGGCCGCAGATACGCAGTATTTT	CASSLTGQAADTQYF
many	TRBJ1-3	-	TRBV30	TGTGCCTGGAGTGTAGCGGTGCCTGGAAACACCATATATTTT	CAWSVAVPGNTIYF
many	TRBJ2-7	-	TRBV29-1	TGCAGCGTCGCCGGGAGCCTCTCGTCCGAGCAGTACTTC	CSVAGSLSSEQYF
many	TRBJ2-5	-	TRBV6-5	TGTGCCAGCAGTTACACCGGACGGGAGACCCAGTACTTC	CASSYTGRETQYF
few	TRBJ2-5	-	TRBV28	TGTGCCAGCAGTGTACCTCGGAGGGAAGAGACCCAGTACTTC	CASSVPRREETQYF
-	TRBJ2-3	TRBD2	TRBV20-1	TGCAGTGCTACAGTGATGAAGGGGAGGACTAGCGGATCCCCTAGCACAGATACGCAGTATTTT	CSATVMKGRTSGSPSTDTQYF
-	TRBJ2-7	TRBD2	TRBV4-1	TGCGCCAGCAGCCAGGCGGGGGGGGCCTCCTACGAGCAGTACTTC	CASSQAGGASYEQYF
few	TRBJ1-4	TRBD1	TRBV15	TGTGCCACCAGCAGCCGAAATCAGGGGGCTAATGAAAAACTGTTTTTT	CATSSRNQGANEKLFF
-	TRBJ2-7	-	TRBV3-1	TGTGCCAGCAGCCCACGGACCGACTACGAGCAGTACTTC	CASSPRTDYEQYF
many	TRBJ1-2	TRBD1	TRBV12-3/TRBV12-4	TGTGCCAGCAGTGTCCCGGGACAGGGGGGTGGCTACACCTTC	CASSVPGQGGGYTF
many	TRBJ1-6	-	TRBV11-2	TGTGCCAGCAGCCGACAGGAGAATAATTCACCCCTCCACTTT	CASSRQENNSPLHF
many	TRBJ2-1	-	TRBV7-2	TGTGCCAGCAGCTTAAGTTGGAGCGGACTATACAATGAGCAGTTCTTC	CASSLSWSGLYNEQFF
many	TRBJ2-3	-	TRBV6-1	TGTGCCAGCAGTGAAGCGCTAAGAATTTTTTCGAGGCGAAGCACAGATACGCAGTATTTT	CASSEALRIFSRRSTDTQYF
many	TRBJ1-4	-	TRBV29-1	TGCAGCGCCCTTTCAATGCCCAATGAAAAACTGTTTTTT	CSALSMPNEKLFF
few	TRBJ2-7	TRBD2	TRBV7-8	TGTGCCAGCAGCCCCTGGGTAGCGGGAGTAAACTACGAGCAGTACTTC	CASSPWVAGVNYEQYF
-	TRBJ2-7	TRBD2	TRBV11-2	TGTGCCAGCAGCTACGGGGGGACTAGCGGGAGGCTCGAGCAGTACTTC	CASSYGGTSGRLEQYF
few	TRBJ2-6	-	TRBV25-1	TGTGCCAGCAGTCCGGGACATGGCTCCTCTGGGGCCAACGTCCTGACTTTC	CASSPGHGSSGANVLTF